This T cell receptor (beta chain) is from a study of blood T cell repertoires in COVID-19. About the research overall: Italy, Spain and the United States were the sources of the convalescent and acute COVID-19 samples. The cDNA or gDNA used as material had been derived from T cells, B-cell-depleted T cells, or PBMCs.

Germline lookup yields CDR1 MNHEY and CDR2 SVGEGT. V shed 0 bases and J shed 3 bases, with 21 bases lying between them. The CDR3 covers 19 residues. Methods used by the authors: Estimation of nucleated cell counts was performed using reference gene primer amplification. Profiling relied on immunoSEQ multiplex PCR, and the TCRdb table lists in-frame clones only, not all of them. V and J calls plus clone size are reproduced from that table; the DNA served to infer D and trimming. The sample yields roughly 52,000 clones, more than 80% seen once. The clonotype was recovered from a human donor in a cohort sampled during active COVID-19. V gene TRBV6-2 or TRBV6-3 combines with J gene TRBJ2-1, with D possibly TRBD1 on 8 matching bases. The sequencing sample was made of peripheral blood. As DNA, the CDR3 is TGTGCCAGCAGTTACTCGAGGGGGGGCAGGGGGCCCCTCTACAATGAGCAGTTCTTC. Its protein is CASSYSRGGRGPLYNEQFF.